These 20 T cell receptor beta chains came from one sample sequenced in a study of graft-versus-host responses after intestinal transplantation. These receptors have no identified antigens. Profiling relied on immunoSEQ multiplex PCR, and the TCRdb table lists in-frame clones only, not all of them. The sample yields around 120,000 clones, around 96% seen once. This specimen was unstimulated CD8+ T cells sorted from spleen or lymph node cells, taken before intestinal transplant. These receptors came from a human donor who received an intestinal transplant.

CDR3 region: CASSVDRNSNQPQHF. The CDR3 DNA reads as TGTGCCAGCAGCGTTGACAGAAATAGCAATCAGCCCCAGCATTTT. The chain couples TRBV6-5 to TRBJ1-5; perhaps TRBD1 as D (5 bases). The CDR3 totals 15 residues. V was trimmed by 6 bases and J by 0 bases, leaving 12 bases between them. Germline V gives CDR1 MNHEY, CDR2 SVGAGI.

This clone occurred once. V gene TRBV28 combines with J gene TRBJ2-7, with D possibly matching TRBD1 (5 bases). The CDR3 covers 14 residues. In germline, CDR1 is MDHEN, CDR2 SYDVKM. With 1 base removed from V and 3 bases from J, the gap between germline ends came to 10 bases. The CDR3 sequence: CASSLSGINYEQYF. In nucleotides, the CDR3 is TGTGCCAGCAGTTTATCAGGGATAAACTACGAGCAGTACTTC.

The gene calls are TRBV4-1 and TRBJ1-5; D remains ambiguous. The germline V gene has CDR1 MGHRA and CDR2 YSYEKL. The V and J ends lost 0 bases and 4 bases respectively, with 10 bases between them. CDR3 length: 15 residues. The CDR3 DNA reads as TGCGCCAGCAGCCAAGAAGGTGGACTTAATCAGCCCCAGCATTTT. Its protein is CASSQEGGLNQPQHF.

The chain couples TRBV27 to TRBJ2-1, with D perhaps assigned TRBD1 or TRBD2 (7 bases each). Germline assignment: CDR1 MNHEY and CDR2 SMNVEV (reference sequence). The V end was cut by 5 bases, the J end by 5 bases, with 19 bases between. The CDR3 contains 16 residues. The CDR3 is CASSLSSGGGHNEQFF. CDR3 sequence (DNA): TGTGCCAGCAGTCTTTCTAGCGGAGGGGGCCACAATGAGCAGTTCTTC.

The chain has TRBV7-4 and TRBJ2-6; D remains unclear. Germline loops: CDR1 SGHVT, CDR2 SQSDAQ. The CDR3 contains 15 residues. The V gene lost 5 bases and the J gene lost 0 bases, with 8 bases spanning the gap. The CDR3 region is CASSLSISGANVLTF. The CDR3 DNA reads as TGTGCCAGCAGCCTCTCGATCTCTGGGGCCAACGTCCTGACTTTC.

The gene calls are TRBV2 and TRBJ2-3; the match to TRBD2 covers 8 bases. Germline-derived CDR1 and CDR2 are SNHLY and FYNNEI. The trim removed 6 bases at V and 0 bases at J, leaving 8 bases unmatched. The length of the CDR3 is 16 residues. The CDR3 reads CASSDPLAVSTDTQYF. Here the CDR3 DNA reads TGTGCCAGCAGCGACCCACTAGCGGTTAGCACAGATACGCAGTATTTT.

This clone was found a few times. The same CDR3 can be traced to other DNA sequences in this sample. The chain links TRBV5-6 to TRBJ2-7; D gene unclear. The germline V gene encodes CDR1 SGHDT and CDR2 YYEEEE. The ends were cut back, 0 bases at V and 3 bases at J, with 7 bases in the middle. This CDR3 comprises 13 residues. The CDR3 nucleotides are TGTGCCAGCAGCTTGGGACTGAACTACGAGCAGTACTTC. Protein sequence: CASSLGLNYEQYF.

The chain carries TRBV19 and TRBJ2-7; the D is unclear. Germline CDR1 reads LNHDA; CDR2 reads SQIVND (reference sequence). V lost 6 bases and J 3 bases, leaving 15 bases between the germline ends. The CDR3 is 14 amino acids. CDR3 bases: TGTGCCAGTAGCCGAGCGAATGCTGGCTACGAGCAGTACTTC. As protein: CASSRANAGYEQYF. Full variable domain (rest looked up from reference TRBV19 and TRBJ2-7): DGGITQSPKYLFRKEGQNVTLSCEQNLNHDAMYWYRQDPGQGLRLIYYSQIVNDFQKGDIAEGYSVSREKKESFPLTVTSAQKNPTAFYLCASSRANAGYEQYFGPGTRLTVT.

CDR3 bases: TGTGCCAGCAGCCATACCTTAGCGGGAGATTCCTACAATGAGCAGTTCTTC. It translates to CASSHTLAGDSYNEQFF. The V call is TRBV7-9, the J call TRBJ2-1; the match to TRBD2 covers 9 bases. V shed 5 bases, J shed 1 base, and the junction held 9 bases outside the gene matches. The germline gives CDR1 SEHNR, CDR2 FQNEAQ (reference sequence). The CDR3 length is 17 residues.

CDR3 in DNA: TGTGCCAGCAGCTTGGCCCGACAGGGGCGCTCCTACGAGCAGTACTTC. This encodes CASSLARQGRSYEQYF. The chain employs TRBV5-4 and TRBJ2-7; 8 bases are shared with TRBD1. This CDR3 is 16 amino acids long. The germline CDR1 and CDR2 sequences are SGHNT and YYREEE (reference sequence). The ends lost 0 bases at V and 0 bases at J; junction bases unmatched: 5. The full variable domain, its missing parts supplied by reference TRBV5-4 and TRBJ2-7, is ETGVTQSPTHLIKTRGQQVTLRCSSQSGHNTVSWYQQALGQGPQFIFQYYREEENGRGNFPPRFSGLQFPNYSSELNVNALELDDSALYLCASSLARQGRSYEQYFGPGTRLTVT.

V gene TRBV5-1 combines with J gene TRBJ2-7; 9 bases agree with TRBD2. From germline, CDR1 is SGHRS and CDR2 YFSETQ. The CDR3 runs 13 residues. The trim removed 5 bases at V and 5 bases at J, leaving 5 bases unmatched. CDR3 in DNA: TGCGCCAGCAGTTCCGGGACTAGCCACGAGCAGTACTTC. This encodes CASSSGTSHEQYF. Using reference TRBV5-1 and TRBJ2-7 for the parts outside the CDR3, the full variable domain is KAGVTQTPRYLIKTRGQQVTLSCSPISGHRSVSWYQQTPGQGLQFLFEYFSETQRNKGNFPGRFSGRQFSNSRSEMNVSTLELGDSALYLCASSSGTSHEQYFGPGTRLTVT.

This chain uses TRBV4-1 with TRBJ1-5, with unresolved D. CDR1 MGHRA and CDR2 YSYEKL come from the germline V gene. V lost 3 bases and J lost 5, with 5 bases in between. This CDR3 contains 12 residues. CDR3 nucleotide sequence: TGCGCCAGCAGCCAGGTCGATCAGCCCCAGCATTTT. Amino acid sequence: CASSQVDQPQHF.

V gene TRBV15 combines with J gene TRBJ1-5; D call uncertain. The germline V and J ends were trimmed by 1 base and 7 bases, with 17 bases remaining between them. CDR1 LNHNV and CDR2 YYDKDF come from the germline V gene (reference sequence). The length of the CDR3 is 16 residues. The CDR3 here is CATSRAIEEPGQPQHF. CDR3 coding DNA: TGTGCCACCAGCAGAGCCATAGAGGAACCCGGGCAGCCCCAGCATTTT.

V and J are TRBV9 and TRBJ1-2, with 8 bases aligning to TRBD1. The germline V gene encodes CDR1 SGDLS and CDR2 YYNGEE. V lost 7 bases, J lost 4 bases, and 6 bases stayed unmatched. The CDR3 runs 13 residues. The CDR3 DNA sequence: TGTGCCAGCGGCGCCGACAGGGGCTATGGCTACACCTTC. Encoded protein: CASGADRGYGYTF.

The rearrangement joins TRBV28 to TRBJ2-1; 9 bases agree with TRBD2. The CDR3 is 22 residues long. From germline, CDR1 is MDHEN and CDR2 SYDVKM. V trimming: 3 bases; J trimming: 3 bases; junction bases outside the gene matches: 24. The CDR3 reads CASSFVIRKAGGLVSVYNEQFF. CDR3 coding DNA: TGTGCCAGCAGTTTTGTTATTCGGAAAGCGGGAGGCCTTGTCTCCGTCTACAATGAGCAGTTCTTC.

In DNA, the CDR3 is TGTGCCAGCAGCTTGGGCGGGGCCGGGGAGCTGTTTTTT. This encodes CASSLGGAGELFF. The J gene is TRBJ2-2, the V gene TRBV5-4; perhaps TRBD2 as D (6 bases). The CDR3 runs 13 residues. Germline V gene sequence: CDR1 SGHNT, CDR2 YYREEE (reference sequence). The V and J ends lost 0 bases and 6 bases respectively, with 6 bases between them.

The CDR3 DNA follows: TGCGCCAGCAGCCAAGCCCTTAGCGGGAAAGATACGCAGTATTTT. The encoded protein is CASSQALSGKDTQYF. V usage is TRBV4-1 and J usage is TRBJ2-3; 8 positions agree with TRBD2. The CDR3 sequence is 15 residues long. Trimming at V came to 1 base and at J to 5 bases, leaving 5 bases not matched to a gene. CDR1 MGHRA and CDR2 YSYEKL come from the germline V gene.

This clone is a singleton in its sample. V gene TRBV5-6 combines with J gene TRBJ2-7; D is undetermined. The CDR3 runs to 16 residues. V lost 3 bases, J lost 2 bases, and 18 bases lay in between. Germline V gene data show CDR1 as SGHDT and CDR2 as YYEEEE. The CDR3 nucleotides read TGTGCCAGCAGCTCCTATGCAGGCCTCTTCGCCTACGAGCAGTACTTC. Its translation is CASSSYAGLFAYEQYF. Filled out from reference TRBV5-6 and TRBJ2-7, the complete variable domain reads DAGVTQSPTHLIKTRGQQVTLRCSPKSGHDTVSWYQQALGQGPQFIFQYYEEEERQRGNFPDRFSGHQFPNYSSELNVNALLLGDSALYLCASSSYAGLFAYEQYFGPGTRLTVT.

The V gene is TRBV28, the J gene TRBJ1-2, with D possibly being TRBD1 (5 bases). There are 15 residues in the CDR3. The germline gives CDR1 MDHEN, CDR2 SYDVKM. Trimming removed 1 base at V and 8 bases at J, with 17 bases between. The CDR3 DNA sequence: TGTGCCAGCAGTTTATTCCCAGGGAGTCTGGGAGGCTACACCTTC. This codes for CASSLFPGSLGGYTF.

This chain connects TRBV28 to TRBJ1-5; D gene ambiguous. Germline V lookup: CDR1 MDHEN, CDR2 SYDVKM. The CDR3 totals 14 residues. The V and J ends lost 1 base and 3 bases respectively, with 7 bases between them. The CDR3 DNA reads TGTGCCAGCAGTTTATTGGGGATCAATCAGCCCCAGCATTTT. Protein sequence: CASSLLGINQPQHF.